The clone carrying this T cell receptor (beta chain) was found once. Its antigen is still unknown. The table came from immunoSEQ multiplex PCR; TCRdb's copy has only in-frame clones and leaves some out. The sample carries more than 90,000 clones, about three quarters recorded once. These data belong to a study of PD-1 blockade in mismatch repair-deficient tumors. Study background: All were previously treated, progressing patients with some twelve mismatch repair-deficient cancer types.

Study-wide findings and caveats: Rapid post-treatment expansion, then contraction, generally preceding radiologic response, marked tumor-resident clones.

The ends were cut back, 8 bases at V and 2 bases at J, with 13 bases in the middle. This CDR3 is 13 amino acids long. Germline assignment: CDR1 MNHEY and CDR2 SVGAGI. The chain combines TRBV6-5 with TRBJ2-7; D is possibly TRBD2 (7 bases). This specimen was peripheral blood, taken about 13 months after starting pembrolizumab. This receptor was obtained from an adult with mismatch repair-deficient cancer. Here the CDR3 reads CASGLGGTYEQYF. As DNA, the CDR3 is TGTGCCAGCGGACTAGGGGGGACCTACGAGCAGTACTTC.